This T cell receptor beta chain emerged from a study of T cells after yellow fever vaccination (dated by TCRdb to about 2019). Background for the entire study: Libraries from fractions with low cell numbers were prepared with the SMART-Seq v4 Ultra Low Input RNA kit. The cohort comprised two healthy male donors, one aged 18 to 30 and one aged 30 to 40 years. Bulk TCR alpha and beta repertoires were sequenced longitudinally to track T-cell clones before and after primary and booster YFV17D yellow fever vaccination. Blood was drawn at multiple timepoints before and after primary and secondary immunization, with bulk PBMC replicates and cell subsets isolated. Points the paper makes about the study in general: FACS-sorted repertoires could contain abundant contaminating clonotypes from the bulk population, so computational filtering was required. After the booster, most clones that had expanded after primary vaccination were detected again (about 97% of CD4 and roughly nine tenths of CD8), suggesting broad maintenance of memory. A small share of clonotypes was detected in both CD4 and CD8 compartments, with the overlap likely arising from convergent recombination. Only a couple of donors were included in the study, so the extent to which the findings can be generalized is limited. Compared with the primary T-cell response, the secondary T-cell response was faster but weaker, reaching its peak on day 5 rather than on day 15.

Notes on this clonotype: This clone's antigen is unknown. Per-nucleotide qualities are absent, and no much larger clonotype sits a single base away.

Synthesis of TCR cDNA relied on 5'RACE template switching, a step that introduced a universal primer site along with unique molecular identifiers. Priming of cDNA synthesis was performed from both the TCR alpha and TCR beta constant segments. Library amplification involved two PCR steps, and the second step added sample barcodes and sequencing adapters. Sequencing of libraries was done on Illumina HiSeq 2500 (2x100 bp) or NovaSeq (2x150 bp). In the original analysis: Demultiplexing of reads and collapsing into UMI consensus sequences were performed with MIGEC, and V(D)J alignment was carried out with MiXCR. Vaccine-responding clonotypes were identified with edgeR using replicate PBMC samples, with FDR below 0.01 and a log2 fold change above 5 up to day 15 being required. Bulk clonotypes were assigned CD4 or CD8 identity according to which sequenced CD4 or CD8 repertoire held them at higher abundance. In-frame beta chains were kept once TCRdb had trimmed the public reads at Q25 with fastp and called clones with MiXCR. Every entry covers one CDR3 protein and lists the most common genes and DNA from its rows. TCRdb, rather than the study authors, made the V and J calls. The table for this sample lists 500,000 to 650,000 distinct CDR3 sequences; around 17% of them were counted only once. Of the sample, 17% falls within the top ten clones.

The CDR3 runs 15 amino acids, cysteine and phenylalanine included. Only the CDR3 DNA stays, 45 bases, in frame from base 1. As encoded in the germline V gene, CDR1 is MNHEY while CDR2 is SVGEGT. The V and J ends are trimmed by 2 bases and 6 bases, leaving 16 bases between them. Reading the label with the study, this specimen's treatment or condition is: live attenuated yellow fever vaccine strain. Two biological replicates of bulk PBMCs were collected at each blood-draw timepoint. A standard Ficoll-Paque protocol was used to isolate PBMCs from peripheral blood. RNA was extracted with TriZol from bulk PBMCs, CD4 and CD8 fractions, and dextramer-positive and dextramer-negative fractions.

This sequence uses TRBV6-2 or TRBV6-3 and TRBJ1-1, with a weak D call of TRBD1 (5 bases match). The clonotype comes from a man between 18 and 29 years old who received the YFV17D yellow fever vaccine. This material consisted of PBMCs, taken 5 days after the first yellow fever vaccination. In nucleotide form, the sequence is TGTGCCAGCAGTTACCCCCGGGACTCTATCCCTGAAGCTTTCTTT. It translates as CASSYPRDSIPEAFF.